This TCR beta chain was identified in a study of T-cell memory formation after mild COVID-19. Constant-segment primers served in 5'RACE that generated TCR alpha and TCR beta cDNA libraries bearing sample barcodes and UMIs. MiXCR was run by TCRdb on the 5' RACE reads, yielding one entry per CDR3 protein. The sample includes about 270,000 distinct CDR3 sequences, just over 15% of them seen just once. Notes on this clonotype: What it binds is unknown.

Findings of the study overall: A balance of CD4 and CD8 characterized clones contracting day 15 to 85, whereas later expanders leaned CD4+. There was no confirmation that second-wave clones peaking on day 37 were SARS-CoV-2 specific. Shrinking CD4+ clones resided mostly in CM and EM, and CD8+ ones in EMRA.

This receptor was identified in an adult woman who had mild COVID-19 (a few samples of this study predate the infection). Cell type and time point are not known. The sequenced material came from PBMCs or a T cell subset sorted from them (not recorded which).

CDR3 sequence reads: CASSIGLATQYF. Here the CDR3 DNA reads TGTGCCAGTTCTATCGGGCTTGCTACGCAGTATTTT. The J gene is TRBJ2-3, the V gene TRBV12-3 or TRBV12-4, with D unclear. V dropped 9 bases and J dropped 8 bases, with 15 bases sitting between them. The CDR3 is 12 amino acids.